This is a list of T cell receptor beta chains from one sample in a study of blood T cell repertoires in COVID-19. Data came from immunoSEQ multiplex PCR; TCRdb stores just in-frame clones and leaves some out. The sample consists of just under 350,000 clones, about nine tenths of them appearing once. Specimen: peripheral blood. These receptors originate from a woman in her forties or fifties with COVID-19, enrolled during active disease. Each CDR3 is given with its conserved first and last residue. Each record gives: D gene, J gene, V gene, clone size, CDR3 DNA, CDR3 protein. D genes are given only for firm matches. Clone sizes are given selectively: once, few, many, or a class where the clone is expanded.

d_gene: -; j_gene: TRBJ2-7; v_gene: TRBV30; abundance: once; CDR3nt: TGTGCCTGGAGCTCGGGACTCCTCTACGAGCAGTACTTC; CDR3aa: CAWSSGLLYEQYF
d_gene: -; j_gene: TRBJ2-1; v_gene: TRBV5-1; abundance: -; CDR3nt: TGCGCCAGCAGCTCTACCCCCGGGAGCAATGAGCAGTTCTTC; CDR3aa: CASSSTPGSNEQFF
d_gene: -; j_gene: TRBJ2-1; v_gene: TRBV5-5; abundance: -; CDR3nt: TGTGCCAGCTCGACGGGTTCTCCCAATGAGCAGTTCTTC; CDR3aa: CASSTGSPNEQFF
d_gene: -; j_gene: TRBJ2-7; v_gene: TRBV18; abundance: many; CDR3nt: TGTGCCAGCTCACCGGGCATAGGGGGAGTGGGAGAGCAGTACTTC; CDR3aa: CASSPGIGGVGEQYF
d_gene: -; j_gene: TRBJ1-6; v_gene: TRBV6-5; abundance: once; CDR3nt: TGTGCCAGCAACAGGCCAAATTCACCCCTCCACTTT; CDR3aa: CASNRPNSPLHF
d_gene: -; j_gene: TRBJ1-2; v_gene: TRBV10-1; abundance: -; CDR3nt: TGCGCCAGCAGCCCGACAGCCAGCTATGGCTACACCTTC; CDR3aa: CASSPTASYGYTF
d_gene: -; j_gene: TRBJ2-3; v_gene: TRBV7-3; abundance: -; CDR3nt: TGTGCCAGCAGCTTACAGGGGAGGGACACAGATACGCAGTATTTT; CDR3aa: CASSLQGRDTDTQYF
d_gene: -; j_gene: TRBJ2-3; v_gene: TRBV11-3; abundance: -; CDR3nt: TGTGCCAGCAGGAAGAAGGGGGCAGATACGCAGTATTTT; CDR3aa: CASRKKGADTQYF
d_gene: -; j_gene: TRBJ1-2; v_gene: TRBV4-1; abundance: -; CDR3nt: TGCGCCAGCGAACAGCGGGTACGGTCCTATGGCTACACCTTC; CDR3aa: CASEQRVRSYGYTF
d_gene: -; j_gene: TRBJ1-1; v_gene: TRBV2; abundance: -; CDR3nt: TGTGCCACCACCGAGGAATTTAACACTGAAGCTTTCTTT; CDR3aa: CATTEEFNTEAFF
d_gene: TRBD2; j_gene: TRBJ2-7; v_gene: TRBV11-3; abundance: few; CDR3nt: TGTGCCAGCAGTGGACTAGCGGGCGAGCAGTACTTC; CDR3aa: CASSGLAGEQYF
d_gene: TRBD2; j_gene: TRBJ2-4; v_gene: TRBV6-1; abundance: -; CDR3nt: TGTGCCAGCAGTGAAGGGGGACTAGCGCGCAAAAACATTCAGTACTTC; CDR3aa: CASSEGGLARKNIQYF
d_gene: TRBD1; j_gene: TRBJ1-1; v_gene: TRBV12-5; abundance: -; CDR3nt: TGTGCTAGTGGTTTGGGACCGGGACAGGCTCCGAACACTGAAGCTTTCTTT; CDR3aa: CASGLGPGQAPNTEAFF
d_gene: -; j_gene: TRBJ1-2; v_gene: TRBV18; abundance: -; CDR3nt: TGTGCCAGCTCTTACCAGGGGCGGAAGGATGATGGCTACACCTTC; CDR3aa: CASSYQGRKDDGYTF
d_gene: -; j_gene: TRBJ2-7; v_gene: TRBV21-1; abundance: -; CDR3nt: TGTGCCAGCACCCGACAACAAAAAACAGACTACGAGCAGTACTTC; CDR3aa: CASTRQQKTDYEQYF
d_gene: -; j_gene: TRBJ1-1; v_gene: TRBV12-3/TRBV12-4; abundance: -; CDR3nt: TGTGCCAGCAGTTTATCGGGGGGCACTGAAGCTTTCTTT; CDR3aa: CASSLSGGTEAFF
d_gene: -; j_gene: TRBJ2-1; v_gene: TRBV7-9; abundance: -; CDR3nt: TGTGCCAGCAGCTTAGGGGACTCGGGGGTGGATGAGCAGTTCTTC; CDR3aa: CASSLGDSGVDEQFF
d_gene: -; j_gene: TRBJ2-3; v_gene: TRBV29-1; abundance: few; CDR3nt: TGCAGCGTTGAAGGGGGGGTTGGCACAGATACGCAGTATTTT; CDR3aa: CSVEGGVGTDTQYF
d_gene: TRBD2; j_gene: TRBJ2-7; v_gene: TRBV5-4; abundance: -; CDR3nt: TGTGCCAGCAGCCCACGGACTAGTGTCGAGCAGTACTTC; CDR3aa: CASSPRTSVEQYF
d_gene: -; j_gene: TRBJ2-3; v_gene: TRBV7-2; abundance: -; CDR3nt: TGTGCCAGCAGCTTCGGGGGAGGAGGCACAGATACGCAGTATTTT; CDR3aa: CASSFGGGGTDTQYF
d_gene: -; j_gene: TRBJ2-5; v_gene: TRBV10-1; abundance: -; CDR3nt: TGCGCCAGCAGGACAGAGTACCAAGAGACCCAGTACTTC; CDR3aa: CASRTEYQETQYF
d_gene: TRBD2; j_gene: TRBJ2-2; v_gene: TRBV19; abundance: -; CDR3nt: TGTGCCAGTAGTCTTCGTCAAGCGGGAGGGCCGAACACCGGGGAGCTGTTTTTT; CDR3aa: CASSLRQAGGPNTGELFF
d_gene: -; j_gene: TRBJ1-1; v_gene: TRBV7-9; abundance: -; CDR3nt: TGTGCCAGCACCCCTTCTCGACAGATAAACACTGAAGCTTTCTTT; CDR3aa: CASTPSRQINTEAFF
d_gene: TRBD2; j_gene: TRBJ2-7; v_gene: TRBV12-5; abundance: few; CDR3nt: TGTGCTAGTGCCCCTGGACTAGAGTTCTACGAGCAGTACTTC; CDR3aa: CASAPGLEFYEQYF
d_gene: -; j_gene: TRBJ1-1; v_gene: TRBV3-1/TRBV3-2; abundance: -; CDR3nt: TGTGCCAGCAGCCAAGATAGGGGCCGGGACACTGAAGCTTTCTTT; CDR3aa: CASSQDRGRDTEAFF
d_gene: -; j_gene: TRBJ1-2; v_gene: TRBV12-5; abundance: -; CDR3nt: TGTGCTAGTGCCGACATGTATGGCTACACCTTC; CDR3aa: CASADMYGYTF
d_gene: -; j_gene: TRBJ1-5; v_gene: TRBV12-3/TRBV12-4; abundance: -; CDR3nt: TGTGCCAGCAGTTTCCTAAATCAGCCCCAGCATTTT; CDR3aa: CASSFLNQPQHF
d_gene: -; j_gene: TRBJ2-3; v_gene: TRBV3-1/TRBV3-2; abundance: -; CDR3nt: TGTGCCAGCAGCCAAGTTGCGGGTTCCACAGATACGCAGTATTTT; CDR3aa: CASSQVAGSTDTQYF
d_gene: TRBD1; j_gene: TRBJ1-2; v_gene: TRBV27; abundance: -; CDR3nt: TGTGCCAGCGGGGACAGGGACTGGAGCGGCTACACCTTC; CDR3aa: CASGDRDWSGYTF
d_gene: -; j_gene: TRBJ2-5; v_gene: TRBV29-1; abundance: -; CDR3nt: TGCAGCGTTGCCTGGACAGCCCAAGAGACCCAGTACTTC; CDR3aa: CSVAWTAQETQYF
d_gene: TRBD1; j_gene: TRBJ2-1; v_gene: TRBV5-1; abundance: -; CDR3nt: TGCGCCAGCAGCTTGCCCGGGACAGGACGGGATAATGAGCAGTTCTTC; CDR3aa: CASSLPGTGRDNEQFF
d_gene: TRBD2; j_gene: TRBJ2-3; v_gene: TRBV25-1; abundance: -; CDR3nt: TGTGCCAGCAGTGAATATGCTAGCGGGGAAGTGGGGCAGTATTTT; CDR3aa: CASSEYASGEVGQYF
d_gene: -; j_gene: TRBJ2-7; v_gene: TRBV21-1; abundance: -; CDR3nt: TGTGCCAGCAGCACAAAACAGGACACCTACGAGCAGTACTTC; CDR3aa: CASSTKQDTYEQYF
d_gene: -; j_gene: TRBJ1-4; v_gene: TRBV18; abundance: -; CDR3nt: TGTGCCAGCTCCCGCAGGAAACCTCTTAATGAAAAACTGTTTTTT; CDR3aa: CASSRRKPLNEKLFF
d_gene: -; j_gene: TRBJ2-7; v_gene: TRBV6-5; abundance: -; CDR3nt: TGTGCCAGCAGTTCTGGCAGGGCCCACGAGCAGTACTTC; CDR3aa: CASSSGRAHEQYF
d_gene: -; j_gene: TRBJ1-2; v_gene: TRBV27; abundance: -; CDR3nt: TGTGCCAGCAGATCGGTCTTGGACGTGCCGATGGGACTAGATGGCTACACCTTC; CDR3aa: CASRSVLDVPMGLDGYTF
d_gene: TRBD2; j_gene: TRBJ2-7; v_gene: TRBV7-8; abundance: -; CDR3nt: TGTGCCACTCTAGCGGGAGGGTCCTACGAGCAGTACTTC; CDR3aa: CATLAGGSYEQYF
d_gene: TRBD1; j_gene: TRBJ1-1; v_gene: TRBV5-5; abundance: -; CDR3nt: TGTGCCAGCAGCCAGACAGGGACAATGAACACTGAAGCTTTCTTT; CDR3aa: CASSQTGTMNTEAFF
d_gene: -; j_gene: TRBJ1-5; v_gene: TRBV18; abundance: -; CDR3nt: TGTGCCAGCTCACGGCCCGGACAGAGCAATCAGCCCCAGCATTTT; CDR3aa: CASSRPGQSNQPQHF
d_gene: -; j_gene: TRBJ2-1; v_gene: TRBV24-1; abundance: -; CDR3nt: TGTGCCACCAGTGACCCAGGGAATGAGCAGTTCTTC; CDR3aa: CATSDPGNEQFF
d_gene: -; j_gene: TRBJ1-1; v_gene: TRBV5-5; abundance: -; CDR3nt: TGTGCCAGCAGCTTGGTTGCGGGTAGCACTGAAGCTTTCTTT; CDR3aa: CASSLVAGSTEAFF
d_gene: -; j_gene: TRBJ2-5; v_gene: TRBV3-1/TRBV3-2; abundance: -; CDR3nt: TGTGCCAGCAGCCGGGGGAAGGGAGGAGAGACCCAGTACTTC; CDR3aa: CASSRGKGGETQYF
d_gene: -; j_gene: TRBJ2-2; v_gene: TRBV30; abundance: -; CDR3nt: TGTGCCTGGAGTCGCCTACTAGCCCCCACCGGGGAGCTGTTTTTT; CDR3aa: CAWSRLLAPTGELFF
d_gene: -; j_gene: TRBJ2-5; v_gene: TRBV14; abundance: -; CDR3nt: TGTGCCAGCAGCCGCGGGGTAGGACTTGCGGGGGAGACCCAGTACTTC; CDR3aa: CASSRGVGLAGETQYF
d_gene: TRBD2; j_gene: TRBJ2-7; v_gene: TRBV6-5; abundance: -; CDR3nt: TGTGCCAGCAGGATACTAGCGGGACCCTACGAGCAGTACTTC; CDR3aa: CASRILAGPYEQYF
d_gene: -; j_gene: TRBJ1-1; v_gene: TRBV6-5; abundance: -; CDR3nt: TGTGCCAGCAGGGAGGGAGACGGTGACTGGCGTGAAGCTTTCTTT; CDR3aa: CASREGDGDWREAFF
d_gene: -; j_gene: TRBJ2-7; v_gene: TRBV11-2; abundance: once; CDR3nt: TGTGCCAGCAGCTTGGACAGAGTCTACGAGCAGTACTTC; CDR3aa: CASSLDRVYEQYF
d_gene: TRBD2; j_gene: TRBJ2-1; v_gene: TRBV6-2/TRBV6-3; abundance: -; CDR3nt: TGTGCCAGCAGCCAACTAGCGGGATCATACAATGAGCAGTTCTTC; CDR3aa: CASSQLAGSYNEQFF
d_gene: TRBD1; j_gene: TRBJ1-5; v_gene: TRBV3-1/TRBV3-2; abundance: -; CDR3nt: TGTGCCAGCAGCCAGGGACAGGGATATTATAGCAATCAGCCCCAGCATTTT; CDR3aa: CASSQGQGYYSNQPQHF
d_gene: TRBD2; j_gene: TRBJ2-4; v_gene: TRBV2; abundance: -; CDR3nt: TGTGCCAGCATTGATAGGCCTAGCGGGGGCAAAAACATTCAGTACTTC; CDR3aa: CASIDRPSGGKNIQYF
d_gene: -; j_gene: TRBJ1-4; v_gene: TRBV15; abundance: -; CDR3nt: TGTGCCACCAGCAGAGATTATGCGGCTCGAACTACTAATGAAAAACTGTTTTTT; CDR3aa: CATSRDYAARTTNEKLFF
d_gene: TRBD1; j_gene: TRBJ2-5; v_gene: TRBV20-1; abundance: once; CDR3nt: TGCAGTGCTCCAGGGGGAGAGACCCAGTACTTC; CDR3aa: CSAPGGETQYF
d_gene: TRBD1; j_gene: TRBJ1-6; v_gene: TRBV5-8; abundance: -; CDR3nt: TGTGCCAGCAGCCAGGGACAGGGGGATTCACCCCTCCACTTT; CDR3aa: CASSQGQGDSPLHF